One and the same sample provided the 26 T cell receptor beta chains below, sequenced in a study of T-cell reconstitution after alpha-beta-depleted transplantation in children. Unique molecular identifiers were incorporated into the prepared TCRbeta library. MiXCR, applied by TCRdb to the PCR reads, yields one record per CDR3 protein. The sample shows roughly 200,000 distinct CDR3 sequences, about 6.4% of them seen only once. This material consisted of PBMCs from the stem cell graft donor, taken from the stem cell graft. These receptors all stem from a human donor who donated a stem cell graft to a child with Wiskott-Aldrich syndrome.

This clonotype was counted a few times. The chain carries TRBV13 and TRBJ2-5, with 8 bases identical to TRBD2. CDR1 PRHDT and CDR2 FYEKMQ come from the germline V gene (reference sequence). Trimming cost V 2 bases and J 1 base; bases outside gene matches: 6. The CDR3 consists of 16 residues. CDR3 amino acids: CASSLRIAGSQETQYF. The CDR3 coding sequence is TGTGCCAGCAGCTTAAGAATAGCGGGGAGCCAAGAGACCCAGTACTTC.

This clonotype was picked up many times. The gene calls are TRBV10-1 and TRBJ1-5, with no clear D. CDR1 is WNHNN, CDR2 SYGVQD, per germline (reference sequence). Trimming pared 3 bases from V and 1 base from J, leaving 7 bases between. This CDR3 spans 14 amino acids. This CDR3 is CASSDGSSNQPQHF. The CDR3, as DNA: TGCGCCAGCAGTGATGGATCGAGCAATCAGCCCCAGCATTTT.

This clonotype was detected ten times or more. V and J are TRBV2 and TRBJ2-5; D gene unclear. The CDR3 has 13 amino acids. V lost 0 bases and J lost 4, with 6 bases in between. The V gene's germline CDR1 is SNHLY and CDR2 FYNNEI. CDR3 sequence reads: CASSEASPETQYF. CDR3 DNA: TGTGCCAGCAGTGAAGCTAGCCCAGAGACCCAGTACTTC.

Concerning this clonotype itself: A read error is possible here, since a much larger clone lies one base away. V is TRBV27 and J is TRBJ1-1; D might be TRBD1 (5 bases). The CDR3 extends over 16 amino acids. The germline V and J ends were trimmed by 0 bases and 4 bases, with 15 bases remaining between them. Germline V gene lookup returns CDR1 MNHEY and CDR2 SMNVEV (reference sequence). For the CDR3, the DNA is TGTGCCAGCAGTTTATCCAGGGTTTGGGGGAGCACTGAAGCTTTCTTT. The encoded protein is CASSLSRVWGSTEAFF.

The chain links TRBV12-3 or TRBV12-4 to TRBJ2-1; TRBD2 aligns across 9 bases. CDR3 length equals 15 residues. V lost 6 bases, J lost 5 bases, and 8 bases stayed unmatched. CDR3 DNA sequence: TGTGCCAGCAGGGGGGTAGCGGGAGTCAACAATGAGCAGTTCTTC. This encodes CASRGVAGVNNEQFF.

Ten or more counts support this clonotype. CDR3 nucleotides: TGTGCCAGCAGTGTTTCGACAGGGCGGAGGGATGGCTACACCTTC. Encoded protein: CASSVSTGRRDGYTF. The rearrangement joins TRBV25-1 to TRBJ1-2, with 7 bases aligning to TRBD1. The CDR3 runs 15 residues. The V segment lost 4 bases and the J segment 6 bases; nucleotides outside the gene matches: 11. Looked up from germline, CDR1 is MGHDK and CDR2 is SYGVNS.

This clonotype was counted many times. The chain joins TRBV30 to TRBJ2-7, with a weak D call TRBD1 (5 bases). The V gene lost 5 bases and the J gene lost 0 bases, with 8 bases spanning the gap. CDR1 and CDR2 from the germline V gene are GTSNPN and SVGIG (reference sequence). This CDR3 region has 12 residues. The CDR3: CAWPQDSYEQYF. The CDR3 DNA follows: TGTGCCTGGCCACAGGACTCCTACGAGCAGTACTTC.

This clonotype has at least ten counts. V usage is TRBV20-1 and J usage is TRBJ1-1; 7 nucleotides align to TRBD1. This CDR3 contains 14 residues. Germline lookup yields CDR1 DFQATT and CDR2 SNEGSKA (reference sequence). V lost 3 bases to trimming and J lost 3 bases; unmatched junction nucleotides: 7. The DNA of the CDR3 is TGCAGTGCTAGGAGGGGGCGAGGGGACACTGAAGCTTTCTTT. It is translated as CSARRGRGDTEAFF.

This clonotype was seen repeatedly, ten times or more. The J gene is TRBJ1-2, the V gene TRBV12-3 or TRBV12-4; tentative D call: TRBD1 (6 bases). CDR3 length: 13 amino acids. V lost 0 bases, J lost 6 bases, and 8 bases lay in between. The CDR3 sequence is CASSLAGGDGYTF. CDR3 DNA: TGTGCCAGCAGTTTAGCAGGGGGAGATGGCTACACCTTC.

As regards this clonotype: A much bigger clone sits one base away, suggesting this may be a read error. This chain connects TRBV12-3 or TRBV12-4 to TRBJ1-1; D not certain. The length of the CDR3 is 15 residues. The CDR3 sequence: CASNSPGSVGTGAFF. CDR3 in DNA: TGTGCCAGCAACAGCCCGGGGTCGGTCGGCACTGGAGCTTTCTTT.

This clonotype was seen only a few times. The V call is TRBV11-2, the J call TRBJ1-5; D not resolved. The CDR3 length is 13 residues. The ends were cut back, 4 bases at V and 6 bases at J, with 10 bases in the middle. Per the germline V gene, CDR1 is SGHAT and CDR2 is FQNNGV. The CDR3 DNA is TGTGCCAGCAGCTCAACCCCGAGTCAGCCCCAGCATTTT. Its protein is CASSSTPSQPQHF.

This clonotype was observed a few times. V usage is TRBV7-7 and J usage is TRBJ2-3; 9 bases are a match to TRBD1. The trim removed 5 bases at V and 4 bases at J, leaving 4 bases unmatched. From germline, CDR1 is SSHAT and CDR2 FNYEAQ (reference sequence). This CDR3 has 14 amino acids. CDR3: CASSRDRGSDTQYF. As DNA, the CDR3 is TGTGCCAGCAGCCGAGACAGGGGGTCAGATACGCAGTATTTT.

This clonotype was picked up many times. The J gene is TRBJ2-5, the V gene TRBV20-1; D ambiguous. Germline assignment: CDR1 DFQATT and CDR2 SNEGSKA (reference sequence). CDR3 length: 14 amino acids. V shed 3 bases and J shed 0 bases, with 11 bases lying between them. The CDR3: CSARPNNDQETQYF. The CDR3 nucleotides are TGCAGTGCTAGGCCGAACAATGACCAAGAGACCCAGTACTTC.

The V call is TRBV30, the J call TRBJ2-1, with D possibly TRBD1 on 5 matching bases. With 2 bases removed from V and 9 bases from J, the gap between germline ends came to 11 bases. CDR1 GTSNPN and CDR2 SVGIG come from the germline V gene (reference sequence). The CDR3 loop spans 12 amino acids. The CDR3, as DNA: TGTGCCTGGAGTCCCAGGGTACCTGAGCAGTTCTTC. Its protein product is CAWSPRVPEQFF.

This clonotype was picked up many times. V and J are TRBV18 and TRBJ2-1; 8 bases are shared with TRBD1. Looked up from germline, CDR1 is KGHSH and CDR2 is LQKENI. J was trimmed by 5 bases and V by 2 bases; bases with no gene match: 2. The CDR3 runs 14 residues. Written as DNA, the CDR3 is TGTGCCAGCTCACCAGACAGGGGAAACAATGAGCAGTTCTTC. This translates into CASSPDRGNNEQFF.

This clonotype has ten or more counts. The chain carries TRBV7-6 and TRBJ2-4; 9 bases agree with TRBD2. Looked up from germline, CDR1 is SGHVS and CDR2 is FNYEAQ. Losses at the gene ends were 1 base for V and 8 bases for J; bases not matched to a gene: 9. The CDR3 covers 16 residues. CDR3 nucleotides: TGTGCCAGCAGCTTAGGGGGGAGTAGCGGGAGCTACATTCAGTACTTC. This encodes CASSLGGSSGSYIQYF.

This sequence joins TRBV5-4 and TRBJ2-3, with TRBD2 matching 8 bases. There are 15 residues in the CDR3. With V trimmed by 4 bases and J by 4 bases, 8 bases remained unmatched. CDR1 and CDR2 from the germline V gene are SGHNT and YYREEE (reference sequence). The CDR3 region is CASSGTRGAPDTQYF. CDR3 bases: TGTGCCAGCAGCGGGACTAGGGGTGCACCAGATACGCAGTATTTT. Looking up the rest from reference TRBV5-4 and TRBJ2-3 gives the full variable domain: ETGVTQSPTHLIKTRGQQVTLRCSSQSGHNTVSWYQQALGQGPQFIFQYYREEENGRGNFPPRFSGLQFPNYSSELNVNALELDDSALYLCASSGTRGAPDTQYFGPGTRLTVL.

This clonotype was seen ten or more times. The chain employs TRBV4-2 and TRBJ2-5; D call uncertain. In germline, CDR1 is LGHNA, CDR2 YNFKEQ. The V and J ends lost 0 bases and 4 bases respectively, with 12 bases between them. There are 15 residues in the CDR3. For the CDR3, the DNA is TGTGCCAGCAGCCAAGAGTCTACGTGGGGAGAGACCCAGTACTTC. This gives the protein CASSQESTWGETQYF.

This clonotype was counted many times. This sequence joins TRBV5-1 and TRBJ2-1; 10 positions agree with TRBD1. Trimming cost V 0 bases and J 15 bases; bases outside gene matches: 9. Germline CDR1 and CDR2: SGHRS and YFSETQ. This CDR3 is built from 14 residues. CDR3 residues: CASSLVGDRGPMFF. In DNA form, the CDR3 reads TGCGCCAGCAGCTTGGTAGGGGACAGGGGCCCTATGTTCTTC.

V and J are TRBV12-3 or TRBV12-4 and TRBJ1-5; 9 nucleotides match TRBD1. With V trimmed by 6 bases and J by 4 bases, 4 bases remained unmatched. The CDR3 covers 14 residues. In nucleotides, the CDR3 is TGTGCCAGCAGGGACGGGACAGGGAATCAGCCCCAGCATTTT. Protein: CASRDGTGNQPQHF.

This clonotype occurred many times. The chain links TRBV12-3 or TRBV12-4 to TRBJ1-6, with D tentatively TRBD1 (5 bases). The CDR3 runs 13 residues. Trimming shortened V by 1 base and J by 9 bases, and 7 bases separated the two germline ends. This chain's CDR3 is CASSLGGSSPLHF. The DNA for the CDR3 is TGTGCCAGCAGTTTAGGGGGGAGTTCACCCCTCCACTTT.

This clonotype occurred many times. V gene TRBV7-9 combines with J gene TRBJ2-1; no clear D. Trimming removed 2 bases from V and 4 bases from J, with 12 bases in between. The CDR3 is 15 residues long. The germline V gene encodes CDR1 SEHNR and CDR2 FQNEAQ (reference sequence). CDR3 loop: CASSLKARQYNEQFF. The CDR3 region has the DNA TGTGCCAGCAGCTTAAAGGCTAGGCAGTACAATGAGCAGTTCTTC.

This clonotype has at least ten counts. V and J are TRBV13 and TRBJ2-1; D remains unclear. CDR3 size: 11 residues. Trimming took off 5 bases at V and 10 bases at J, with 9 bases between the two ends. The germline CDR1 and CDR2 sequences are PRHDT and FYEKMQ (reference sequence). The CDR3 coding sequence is TGTGCCAGCAGCCTGACCCAGGAGCAGTTCTTC. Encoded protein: CASSLTQEQFF.

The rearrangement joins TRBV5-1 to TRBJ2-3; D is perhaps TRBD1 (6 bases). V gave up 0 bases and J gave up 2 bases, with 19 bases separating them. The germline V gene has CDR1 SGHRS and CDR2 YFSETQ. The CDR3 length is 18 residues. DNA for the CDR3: TGCGCCAGCAGCTTGGGGTTTTTCCGGACAGCTGACACAGATACGCAGTATTTT. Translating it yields CASSLGFFRTADTDTQYF.

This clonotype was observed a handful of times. CDR3 DNA: TGCAGTGCTAGAGATCGGGGGAATAGCAATCAGCCCCAGCATTTT. This translates into CSARDRGNSNQPQHF. V gene TRBV20-1 combines with J gene TRBJ1-5; D might be TRBD1 (5 bases). CDR3 length: 15 amino acids. Germline V gene lookup returns CDR1 DFQATT and CDR2 SNEGSKA (reference sequence). V gave up 0 bases and J gave up 0 bases, with 9 bases separating them.

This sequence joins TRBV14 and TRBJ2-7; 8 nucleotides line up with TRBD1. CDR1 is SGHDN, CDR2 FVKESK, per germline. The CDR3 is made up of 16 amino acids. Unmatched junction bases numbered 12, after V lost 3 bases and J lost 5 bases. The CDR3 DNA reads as TGTGCCAGCAGCCACCCCCCAGGGGGCGATCTCCACGAGCAGTACTTC. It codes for CASSHPPGGDLHEQYF.